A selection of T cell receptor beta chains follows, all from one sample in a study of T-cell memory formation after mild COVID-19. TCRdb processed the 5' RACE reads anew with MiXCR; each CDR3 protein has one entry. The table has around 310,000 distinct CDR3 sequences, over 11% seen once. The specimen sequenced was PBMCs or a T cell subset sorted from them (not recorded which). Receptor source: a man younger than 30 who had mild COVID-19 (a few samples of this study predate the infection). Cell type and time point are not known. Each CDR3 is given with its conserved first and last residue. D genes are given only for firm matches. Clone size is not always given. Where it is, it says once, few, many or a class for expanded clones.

TGTGCCAGCTCACCACTCTCAGGGACGGCCACTGAAGCTTTCTTT	CASSPLSGTATEAFF	TRBV18	TRBJ1-1	few	NA	15
TGTGCCAGCAGTTCGTACTTTAAAACAGGGGGCACTGAAGCTTTCTTT	CASSSYFKTGGTEAFF	TRBV28	TRBJ1-1	few	TRBD1	16
TGTGCCAGCAGTCCTACAAGCAACAGGGACGGAGGCACTGAAGCTTTCTTT	CASSPTSNRDGGTEAFF	TRBV12-3/TRBV12-4	TRBJ1-1	few	NA	17
TGTGCCAGCAGCGTCCCGGGGTCTCCCTATGGCTACACCTTC	CASSVPGSPYGYTF	TRBV9	TRBJ1-2	few	NA	14
TGTGCCAGCAGGACGACTAGCGGGGGGTTCCATGAGCAGTTCTTC	CASRTTSGGFHEQFF	TRBV6-2/TRBV6-3	TRBJ2-1	few	TRBD2	15
TGCGCCAGCAGCCAAGATTCCGGACTAGCGCCCTACAATGAGCAGTTCTTC	CASSQDSGLAPYNEQFF	TRBV4-1	TRBJ2-1	NA	TRBD2	17
TGTGCCAGCAGCCAGAGGGAGGGACAGAATCAGCCCCAGCATTTT	CASSQREGQNQPQHF	TRBV4-2	TRBJ1-5	NA	TRBD1	15
TGCGCCAGCAGCCCTGGTGACGCCAATCCACCCCTCCACTTT	CASSPGDANPPLHF	TRBV5-1	TRBJ1-6	NA	NA	14
TGTGCCAGCAGCTTACTAGCGGGGGCCACAAACAATGAGCAGTTCTTC	CASSLLAGATNNEQFF	TRBV7-6	TRBJ2-1	many	TRBD2	16
TGTGCCAGCAGCTCCCCTCGTTCGAGACTAGCGGGCAATTCAGATACGCAGTATTTT	CASSSPRSRLAGNSDTQYF	TRBV7-6	TRBJ2-3	NA	TRBD2	19
TGCAGTGCGGGTCTGGGGATAGATACGCAGTATTTT	CSAGLGIDTQYF	TRBV20-1	TRBJ2-3	many	NA	12
TGTGCCAGCAGCAACCCATTCGGAGCGGGGAGCACCGGGGAGCTGTTTTTT	CASSNPFGAGSTGELFF	TRBV7-2	TRBJ2-2	NA	TRBD2	17
TGTGCCAGCAGTTACCGCGGGACCGGGGTTGATGGCTACACCTTC	CASSYRGTGVDGYTF	TRBV6-2/TRBV6-3	TRBJ1-2	NA	NA	15
TGTGCCAGCAGCCTATTTCTAGCGGGGGCCTACAATGAGCAGTTCTTC	CASSLFLAGAYNEQFF	TRBV7-9	TRBJ2-1	many	TRBD2	16